These T cell receptor beta chains were read from a single sample in a study of CD8 T cells in Susac syndrome. One entry per CDR3 protein results from TCRdb running MiXCR on the immunoSEQ multiplex PCR reads. The table records tens of thousands of distinct CDR3 sequences, about 95% of them present only once. The sample comprised CD8+ T cells from PBMCs. These TCRs come from a human donor with multiple sclerosis. The CDR3 runs from the conserved cysteine through the conserved F or W. Rows give clone size only sometimes, using once, few, many, or a class for an expanded clone.

-,TRBJ1-3,TRBV9,CASSPRDSLFGNTIYF
-,TRBJ2-5,TRBV30,CAWEREEQETQYF
-,TRBJ1-3,TRBV6-6,CASSYNGGGNTIYF
-,TRBJ2-5,TRBV21-1,CASSKEEETGETQYF
once,TRBJ2-7,TRBV27,CASSSHRSPGEQYF
few,TRBJ2-7,TRBV4-1,CASSQVSSYEQYF
-,TRBJ2-5,TRBV6-5,CASSPEYTYQETQYF
-,TRBJ2-1,TRBV7-9,CASSARLAGGRNEQFF
-,TRBJ2-6,TRBV27,CASSLSGAGANVLTF
once,TRBJ2-7,TRBV29-1,CSVRQRNYEQYF
-,TRBJ1-3,TRBV30,CAWSVLGNTIYF
-,TRBJ2-5,TRBV27,CASSLRWGREETQYF
-,TRBJ1-5,TRBV12-3/TRBV12-4,CASSSATGASNQPQHF
once,TRBJ2-3,TRBV7-9,CASSLLSWAESTDTQYF
-,TRBJ2-3,TRBV5-4,CASSSPGLAGMDTQYF
-,TRBJ1-1,TRBV30,CAWSHLGNTEAFF
-,TRBJ2-7,TRBV6-5,CASSGGRVYEQYF
-,TRBJ2-1,TRBV6-5,CASSYPARQGSYNEQFF
-,TRBJ1-2,TRBV21-1,CASSNPGQGGLVHYGYTF
-,TRBJ2-5,TRBV5-1,CASSLDRYLKETQYF
-,TRBJ1-2,TRBV25-1,CASSEYPGGKPNYGYTF
once,TRBJ2-2,TRBV12-5,CASGWVGDTGELFF
-,TRBJ1-2,TRBV9,CASMNGVKGYTF
-,TRBJ2-7,TRBV5-6,CASSLRQYSYEQYF
-,TRBJ2-2,TRBV2,CAISGQFTAGELFF
-,TRBJ2-6,TRBV9,CASSAPQRPSSGANVLTF
-,TRBJ1-3,TRBV29-1,CSVEAGITIYF
-,TRBJ1-2,TRBV7-9,CASSPVVETDYGYTF
-,TRBJ2-1,TRBV7-3,CASSSTVDNEQFF
-,TRBJ1-2,TRBV25-1,CASSDRWALYGYTF
-,TRBJ1-1,TRBV12-3/TRBV12-4,CASSSRRDDTEAFF
-,TRBJ2-5,TRBV4-2,CASSQESTWETQYF
-,TRBJ2-3,TRBV30,CAWSVGVTHPDTQYF
-,TRBJ1-1,TRBV29-1,CSAIRQGTEAFF
-,TRBJ2-6,TRBV10-3,CAISDPPPGANVLTF
-,TRBJ2-2,TRBV13,CASSHRLAGRAGELFF
-,TRBJ2-7,TRBV7-9,CASSSLPAGGPYEQYF
few,TRBJ1-1,TRBV6-1,CASSDYRGPYEAFF
-,TRBJ2-2,TRBV9,CASSFSDTGELFF
-,TRBJ1-2,TRBV6-5,CASSIQGNYGYTF